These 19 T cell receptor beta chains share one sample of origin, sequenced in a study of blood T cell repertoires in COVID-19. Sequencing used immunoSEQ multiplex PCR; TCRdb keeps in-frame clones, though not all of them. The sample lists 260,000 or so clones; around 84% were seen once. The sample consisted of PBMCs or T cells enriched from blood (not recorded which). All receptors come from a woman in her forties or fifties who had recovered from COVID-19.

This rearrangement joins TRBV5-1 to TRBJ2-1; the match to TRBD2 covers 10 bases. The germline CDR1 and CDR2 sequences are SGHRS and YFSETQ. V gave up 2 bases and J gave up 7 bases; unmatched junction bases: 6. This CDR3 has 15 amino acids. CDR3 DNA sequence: TGCGCCAGCAGCTTCACTAGCGGGATCAAGAATGAGCAGTTCTTC. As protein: CASSFTSGIKNEQFF.

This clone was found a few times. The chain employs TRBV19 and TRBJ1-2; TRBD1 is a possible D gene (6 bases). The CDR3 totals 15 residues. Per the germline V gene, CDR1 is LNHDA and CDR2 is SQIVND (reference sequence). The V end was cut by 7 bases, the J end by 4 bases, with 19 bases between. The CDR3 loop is CASTSRDIISYGYTF. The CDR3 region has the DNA TGTGCCAGTACTTCACGGGACATCATTTCCTATGGCTACACCTTC.

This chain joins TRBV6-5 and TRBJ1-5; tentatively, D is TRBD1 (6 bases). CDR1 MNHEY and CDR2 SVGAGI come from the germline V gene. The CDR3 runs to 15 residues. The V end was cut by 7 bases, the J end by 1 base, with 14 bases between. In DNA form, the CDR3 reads TGTGCCAGCAAAATACTCAGGGGAAGCAATCAGCCCCAGCATTTT. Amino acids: CASKILRGSNQPQHF.

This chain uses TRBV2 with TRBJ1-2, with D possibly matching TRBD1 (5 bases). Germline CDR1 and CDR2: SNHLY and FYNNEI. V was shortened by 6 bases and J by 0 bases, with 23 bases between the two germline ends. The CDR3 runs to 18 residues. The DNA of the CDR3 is TGTGCCAGCAGCCAATTGGGACGGGGGGAGACTACTAACTATGGCTACACCTTC. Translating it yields CASSQLGRGETTNYGYTF.

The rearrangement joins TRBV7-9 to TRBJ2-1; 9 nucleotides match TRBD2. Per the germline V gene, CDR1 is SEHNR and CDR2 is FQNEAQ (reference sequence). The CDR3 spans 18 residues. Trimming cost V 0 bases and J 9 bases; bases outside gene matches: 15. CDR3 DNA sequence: TGTGCCAGCAGCTTAGCCCCCGGGGGTAGCGGGAGTACCGGTGAGCAGTTCTTC. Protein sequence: CASSLAPGGSGSTGEQFF.

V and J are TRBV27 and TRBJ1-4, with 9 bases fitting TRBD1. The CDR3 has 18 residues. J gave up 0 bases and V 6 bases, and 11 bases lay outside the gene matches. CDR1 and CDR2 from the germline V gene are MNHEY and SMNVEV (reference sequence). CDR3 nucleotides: TGTGCCAGCAGAACCTTACAGGGGGCATGGGCAACTAATGAAAAACTGTTTTTT. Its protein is CASRTLQGAWATNEKLFF.

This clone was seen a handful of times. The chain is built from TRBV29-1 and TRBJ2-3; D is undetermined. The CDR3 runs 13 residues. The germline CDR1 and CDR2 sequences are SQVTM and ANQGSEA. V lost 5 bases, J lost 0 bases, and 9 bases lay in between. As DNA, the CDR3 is TGCAGCGTTTTGGCCCTGAGCACAGATACGCAGTATTTT. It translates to CSVLALSTDTQYF.

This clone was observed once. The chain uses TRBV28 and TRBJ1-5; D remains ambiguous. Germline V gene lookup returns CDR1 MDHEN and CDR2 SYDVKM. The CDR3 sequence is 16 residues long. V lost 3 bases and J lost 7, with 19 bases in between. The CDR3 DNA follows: TGTGCCAGCAGTTTGTCGGGGTACTCTTCACGGCAGCCCCAGCATTTT. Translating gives CASSLSGYSSRQPQHF. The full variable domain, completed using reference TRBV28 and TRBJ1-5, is DVKVTQSSRYLVKRTGEKVFLECVQDMDHENMFWYRQDPGLGLRLIYFSYDVKMKEKGDIPEGYSVSREKKERFSLILESASTNQTSMYLCASSLSGYSSRQPQHFGDGTRLSIL.

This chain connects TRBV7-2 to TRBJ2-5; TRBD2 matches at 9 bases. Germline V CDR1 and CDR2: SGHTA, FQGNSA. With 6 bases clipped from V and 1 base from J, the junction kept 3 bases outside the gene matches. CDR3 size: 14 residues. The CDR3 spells CASSFSGSQETQYF. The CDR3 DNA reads TGTGCCAGCAGTTTTAGCGGGAGCCAAGAGACCCAGTACTTC.

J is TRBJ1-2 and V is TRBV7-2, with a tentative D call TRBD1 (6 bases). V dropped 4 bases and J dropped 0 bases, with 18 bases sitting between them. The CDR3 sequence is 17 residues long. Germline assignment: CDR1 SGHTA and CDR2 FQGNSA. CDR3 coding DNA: TGTGCCAGCAGCTCCCTCGGGACACGGCTATCTAACTATGGCTACACCTTC. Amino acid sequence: CASSSLGTRLSNYGYTF.

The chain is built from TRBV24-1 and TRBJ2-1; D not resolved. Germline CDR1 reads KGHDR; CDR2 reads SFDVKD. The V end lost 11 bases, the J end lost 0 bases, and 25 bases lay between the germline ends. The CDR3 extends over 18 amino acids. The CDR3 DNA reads TGTGCCATACAGAGCTTATGGTTGGGCAAACTCTCCTACAATGAGCAGTTCTTC. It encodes CAIQSLWLGKLSYNEQFF.

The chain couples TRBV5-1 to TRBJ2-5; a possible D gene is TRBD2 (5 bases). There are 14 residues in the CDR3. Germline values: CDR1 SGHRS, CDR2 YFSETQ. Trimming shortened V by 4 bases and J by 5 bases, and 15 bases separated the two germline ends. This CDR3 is CASSRGPGGETQYF. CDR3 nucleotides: TGCGCCAGCAGCCGAGGACCCGGAGGTGAGACCCAGTACTTC.

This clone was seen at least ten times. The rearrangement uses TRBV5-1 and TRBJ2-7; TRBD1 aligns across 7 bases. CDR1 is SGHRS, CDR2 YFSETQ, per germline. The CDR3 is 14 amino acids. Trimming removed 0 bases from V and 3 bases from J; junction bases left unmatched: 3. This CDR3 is CASSLAQGLYEQYF. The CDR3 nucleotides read TGCGCCAGCAGCTTGGCACAGGGGCTCTACGAGCAGTACTTC.

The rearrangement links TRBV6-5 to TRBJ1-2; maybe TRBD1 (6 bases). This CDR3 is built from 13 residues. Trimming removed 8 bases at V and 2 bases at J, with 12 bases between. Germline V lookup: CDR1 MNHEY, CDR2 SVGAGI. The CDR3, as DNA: TGTGCCAGCGGGGGCGAGGGGAACTATGGCTACACCTTC. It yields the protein CASGGEGNYGYTF.

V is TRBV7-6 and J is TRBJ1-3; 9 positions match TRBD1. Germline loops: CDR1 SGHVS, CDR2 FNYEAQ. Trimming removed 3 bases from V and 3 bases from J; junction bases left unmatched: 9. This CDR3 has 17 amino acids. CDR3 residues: CASSFLPDRGDGNTIYF. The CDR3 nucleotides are TGTGCCAGCAGCTTCCTCCCTGACAGGGGGGATGGAAACACCATATATTTT.

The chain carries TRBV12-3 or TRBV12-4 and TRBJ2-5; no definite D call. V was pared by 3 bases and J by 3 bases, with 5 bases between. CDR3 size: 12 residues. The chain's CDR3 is CASSFIKETQYF. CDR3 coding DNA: TGTGCCAGCAGTTTTATAAAAGAGACCCAGTACTTC.

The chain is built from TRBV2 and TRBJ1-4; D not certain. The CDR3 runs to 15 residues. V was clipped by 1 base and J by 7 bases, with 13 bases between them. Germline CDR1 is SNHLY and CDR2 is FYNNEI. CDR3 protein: CASSEGFSGTEKLFF. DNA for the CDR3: TGTGCCAGCAGTGAAGGATTTTCGGGAACTGAAAAACTGTTTTTT.

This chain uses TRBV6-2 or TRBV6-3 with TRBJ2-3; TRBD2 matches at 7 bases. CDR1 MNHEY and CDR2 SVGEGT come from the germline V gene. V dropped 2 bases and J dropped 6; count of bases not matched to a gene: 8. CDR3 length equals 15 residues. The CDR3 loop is CASSYPRGFRDTQYF. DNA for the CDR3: TGTGCCAGCAGTTACCCGCGGGGGTTCAGGGATACGCAGTATTTT.

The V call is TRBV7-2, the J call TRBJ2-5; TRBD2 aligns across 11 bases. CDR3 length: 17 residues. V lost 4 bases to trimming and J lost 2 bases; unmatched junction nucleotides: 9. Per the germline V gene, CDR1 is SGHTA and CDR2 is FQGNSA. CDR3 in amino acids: CASSSIYSGRGQETQYF. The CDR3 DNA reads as TGTGCCAGCAGCTCAATATATAGCGGGAGGGGTCAAGAGACCCAGTACTTC.